Described below is a single TCR beta chain sequence and its context. What it binds is not known. This CDR3 is 16 amino acids long. V shed 2 bases and J 2 bases; nucleotides not matched to a gene: 1. Germline V gene data show CDR1 as SGHVS and CDR2 as FNYEAQ. The sample originates from a study of Tregs in tolerant kidney transplant recipients. Study background: Recipients received nonmyeloablative bone marrow transplants from related graft donors, with transient mixed chimerism. Points from the study as a whole: The most relevant donor-specific Treg TCRbeta repertoire apparently came from expansion with activated donor B cells. No direct test of biological reproducibility was done here.

CD4+CD25+CD127- Tregs, CD4+CD25- non-Tregs, CD4 and CD8 cells were sorted. Some clones are missing from TCRdb's copy, which holds only in-frame ones; the method was immunoSEQ multiplex PCR. The repertoire holds 98,000 or so clones, with 90% as singletons. The specimen was CD4+ T cells from blood, collected before the transplant. The J gene is TRBJ2-7, the V gene TRBV7-6, with 15 bases lining up with TRBD2. The clonotype comes from a human donor who received a combined kidney and bone marrow transplant. The CDR3 DNA reads as TGTGCCAGCAGCTTACGGACTAGCGGGGGGGCCTACGAGCAGTACTTC. Its translation: CASSLRTSGGAYEQYF.